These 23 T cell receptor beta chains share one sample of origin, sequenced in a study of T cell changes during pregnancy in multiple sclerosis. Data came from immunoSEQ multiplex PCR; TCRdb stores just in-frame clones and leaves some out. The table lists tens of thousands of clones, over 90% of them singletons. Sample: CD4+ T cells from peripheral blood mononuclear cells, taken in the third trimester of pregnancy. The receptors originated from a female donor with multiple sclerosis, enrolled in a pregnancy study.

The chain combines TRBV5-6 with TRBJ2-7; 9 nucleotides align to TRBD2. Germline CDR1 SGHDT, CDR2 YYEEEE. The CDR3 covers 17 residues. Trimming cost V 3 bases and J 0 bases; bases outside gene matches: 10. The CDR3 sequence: CASSSGLAGWSSYEQYF. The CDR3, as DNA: TGTGCCAGCAGCTCGGGGCTAGCGGGGTGGAGCTCCTACGAGCAGTACTTC.

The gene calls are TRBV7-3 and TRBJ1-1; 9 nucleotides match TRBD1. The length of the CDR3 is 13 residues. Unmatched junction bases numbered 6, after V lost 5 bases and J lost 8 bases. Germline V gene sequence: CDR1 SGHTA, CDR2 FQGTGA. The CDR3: CASSPSDRGEAFF. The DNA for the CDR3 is TGTGCCAGCAGCCCCTCGGACAGGGGCGAAGCTTTCTTT. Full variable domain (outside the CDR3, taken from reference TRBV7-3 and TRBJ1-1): GAGVSQTPSNKVTEKGKYVELRCDPISGHTALYWYRQSLGQGPEFLIYFQGTGAADDSGLPNDRFFAVRPEGSVSTLKIQRTERGDSAVYLCASSPSDRGEAFFGQGTRLTVV.

This chain's CDR3 is CASSETSGGAETQYF. The CDR3 coding sequence is TGTGCCAGCAGTGAAACTAGCGGGGGGGCAGAGACCCAGTACTTC. The gene calls are TRBV6-1 and TRBJ2-5, with 13 nucleotides matching TRBD2. CDR1 is MNHNS and CDR2 is SASEGT in the germline V gene. The length of the CDR3 is 15 residues. V shed 2 bases, J shed 4 bases, and the junction held 1 base outside the gene matches.

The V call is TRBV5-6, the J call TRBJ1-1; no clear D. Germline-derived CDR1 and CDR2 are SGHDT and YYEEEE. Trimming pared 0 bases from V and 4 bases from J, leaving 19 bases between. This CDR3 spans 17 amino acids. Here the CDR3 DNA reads TGTGCCAGCAGCTTGGGGGAGCTTCGACACAGCGGCACTGAAGCTTTCTTT. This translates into CASSLGELRHSGTEAFF.

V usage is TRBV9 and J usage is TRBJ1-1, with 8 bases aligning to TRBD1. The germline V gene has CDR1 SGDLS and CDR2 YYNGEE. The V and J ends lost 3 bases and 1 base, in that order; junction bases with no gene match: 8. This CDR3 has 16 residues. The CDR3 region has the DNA TGTGCCAGCAGCGCGACCTGGACAGGGACGAACACTGAAGCTTTCTTT. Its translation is CASSATWTGTNTEAFF.

The CDR3 nucleotides are TGTGCCTCGACGGTTCAGGGGGACACTGAAGCTTTCTTT. Encoded protein: CASTVQGDTEAFF. V usage is TRBV10-3 and J usage is TRBJ1-1; TRBD1 matches at 7 bases. The CDR3 totals 13 residues. V lost 11 bases and J lost 3; bases outside the gene matches: 9. Germline V gene lookup returns CDR1 ENHRY and CDR2 SYGVKD.

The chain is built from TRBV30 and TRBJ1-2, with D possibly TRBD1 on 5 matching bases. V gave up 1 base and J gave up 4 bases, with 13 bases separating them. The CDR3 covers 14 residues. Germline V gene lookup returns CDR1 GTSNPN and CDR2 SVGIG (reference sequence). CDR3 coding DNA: TGTGCCTGGAGTGGGGGACTCTTGGGCTATGGCTACACCTTC. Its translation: CAWSGGLLGYGYTF.

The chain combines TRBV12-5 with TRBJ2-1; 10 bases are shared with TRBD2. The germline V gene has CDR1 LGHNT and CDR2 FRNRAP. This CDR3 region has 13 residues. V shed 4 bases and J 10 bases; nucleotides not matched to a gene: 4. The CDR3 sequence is CASGSLAGTEQFF. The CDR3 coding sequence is TGTGCTAGTGGTTCACTAGCGGGGACGGAGCAGTTCTTC.

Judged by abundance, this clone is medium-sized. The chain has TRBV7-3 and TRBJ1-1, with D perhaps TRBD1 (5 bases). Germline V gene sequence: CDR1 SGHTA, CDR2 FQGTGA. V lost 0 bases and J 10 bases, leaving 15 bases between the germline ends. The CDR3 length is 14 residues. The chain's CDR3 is CASSLTGGGSVAFF. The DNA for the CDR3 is TGTGCCAGCAGCTTAACGGGCGGGGGGAGCGTAGCTTTCTTT. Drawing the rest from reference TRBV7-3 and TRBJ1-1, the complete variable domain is GAGVSQTPSNKVTEKGKYVELRCDPISGHTALYWYRQSLGQGPEFLIYFQGTGAADDSGLPNDRFFAVRPEGSVSTLKIQRTERGDSAVYLCASSLTGGGSVAFFGQGTRLTVV.

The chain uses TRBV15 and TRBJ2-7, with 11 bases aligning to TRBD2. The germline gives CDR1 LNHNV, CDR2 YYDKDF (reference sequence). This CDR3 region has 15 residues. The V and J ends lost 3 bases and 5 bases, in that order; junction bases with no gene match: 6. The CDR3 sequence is CATSREIAGGHEQYF. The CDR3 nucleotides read TGTGCCACCAGCAGGGAAATAGCGGGGGGGCACGAGCAGTACTTC.

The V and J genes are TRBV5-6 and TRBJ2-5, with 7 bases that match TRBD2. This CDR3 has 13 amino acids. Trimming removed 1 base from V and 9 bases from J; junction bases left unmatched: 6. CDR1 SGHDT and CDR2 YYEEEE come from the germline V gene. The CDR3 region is CASSLPAGPAQYF. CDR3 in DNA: TGTGCCAGCAGCTTGCCAGCGGGGCCCGCCCAGTACTTC. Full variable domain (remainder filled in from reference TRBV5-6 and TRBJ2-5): DAGVTQSPTHLIKTRGQQVTLRCSPKSGHDTVSWYQQALGQGPQFIFQYYEEEERQRGNFPDRFSGHQFPNYSSELNVNALLLGDSALYLCASSLPAGPAQYFGPGTRLLVL.

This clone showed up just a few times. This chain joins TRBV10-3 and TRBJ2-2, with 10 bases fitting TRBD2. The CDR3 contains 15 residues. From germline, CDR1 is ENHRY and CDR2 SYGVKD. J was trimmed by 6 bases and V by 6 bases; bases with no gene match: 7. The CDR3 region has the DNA TGTGCCATCAGCCCAGCGGGGGGGCTGGCCGGGGAGCTGTTTTTT. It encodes CAISPAGGLAGELFF.

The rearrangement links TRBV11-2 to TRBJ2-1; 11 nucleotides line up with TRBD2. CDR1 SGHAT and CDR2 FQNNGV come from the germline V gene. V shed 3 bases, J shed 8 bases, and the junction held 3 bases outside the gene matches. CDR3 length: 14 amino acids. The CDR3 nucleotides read TGTGCCAGCAGCTTGAAGACTAGCGGGGATGAGCAGTTCTTC. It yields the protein CASSLKTSGDEQFF.

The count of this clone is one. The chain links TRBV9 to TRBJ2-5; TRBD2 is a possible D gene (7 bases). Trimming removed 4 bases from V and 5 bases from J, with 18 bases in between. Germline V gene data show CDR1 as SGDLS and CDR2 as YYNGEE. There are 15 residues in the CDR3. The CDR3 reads CASSLARGGYETQYF. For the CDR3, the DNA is TGTGCCAGCAGCCTCGCGAGGGGGGGGTATGAGACCCAGTACTTC.

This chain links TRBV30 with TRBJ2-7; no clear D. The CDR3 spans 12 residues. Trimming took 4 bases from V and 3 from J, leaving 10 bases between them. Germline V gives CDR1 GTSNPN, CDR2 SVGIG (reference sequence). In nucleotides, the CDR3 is TGTGCCTGGATCGCGCCGAACTACGAGCAGTACTTC. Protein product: CAWIAPNYEQYF.

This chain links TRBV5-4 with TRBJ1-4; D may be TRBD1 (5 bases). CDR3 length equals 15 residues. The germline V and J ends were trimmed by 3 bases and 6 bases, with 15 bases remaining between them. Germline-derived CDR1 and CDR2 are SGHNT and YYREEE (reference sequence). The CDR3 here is CASSSLGGSYEKLFF. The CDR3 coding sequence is TGTGCCAGCAGCTCACTGGGGGGGTCTTATGAAAAACTGTTTTTT. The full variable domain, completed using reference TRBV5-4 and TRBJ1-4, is ETGVTQSPTHLIKTRGQQVTLRCSSQSGHNTVSWYQQALGQGPQFIFQYYREEENGRGNFPPRFSGLQFPNYSSELNVNALELDDSALYLCASSSLGGSYEKLFFGSGTQLSVL.

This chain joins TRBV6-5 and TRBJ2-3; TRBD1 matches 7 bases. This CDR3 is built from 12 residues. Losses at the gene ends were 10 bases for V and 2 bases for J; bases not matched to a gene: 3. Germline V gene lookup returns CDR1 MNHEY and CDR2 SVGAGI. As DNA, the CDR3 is TGTGCCATAGGACAGGCCACAGATACGCAGTATTTT. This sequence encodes CAIGQATDTQYF.

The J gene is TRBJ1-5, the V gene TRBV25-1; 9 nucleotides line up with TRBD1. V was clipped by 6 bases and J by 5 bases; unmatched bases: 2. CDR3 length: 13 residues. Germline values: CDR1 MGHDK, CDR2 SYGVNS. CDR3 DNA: TGTGCCAGCAGCGGACAGGGGCATCAGCCCCAGCATTTT. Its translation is CASSGQGHQPQHF.

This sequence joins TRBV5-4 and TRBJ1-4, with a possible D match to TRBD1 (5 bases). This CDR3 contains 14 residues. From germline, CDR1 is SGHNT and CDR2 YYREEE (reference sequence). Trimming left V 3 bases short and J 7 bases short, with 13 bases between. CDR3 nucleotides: TGTGCCAGCAGCTCCGGGGGTCGAATTGAAAAACTGTTTTTT. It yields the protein CASSSGGRIEKLFF.

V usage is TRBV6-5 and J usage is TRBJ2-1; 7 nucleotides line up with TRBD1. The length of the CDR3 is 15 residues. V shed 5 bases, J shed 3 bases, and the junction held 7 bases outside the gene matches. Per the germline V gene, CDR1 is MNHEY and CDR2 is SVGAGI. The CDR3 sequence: CASSPWGQSYNEQFF. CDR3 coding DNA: TGTGCCAGCAGTCCCTGGGGACAGAGCTACAATGAGCAGTTCTTC.

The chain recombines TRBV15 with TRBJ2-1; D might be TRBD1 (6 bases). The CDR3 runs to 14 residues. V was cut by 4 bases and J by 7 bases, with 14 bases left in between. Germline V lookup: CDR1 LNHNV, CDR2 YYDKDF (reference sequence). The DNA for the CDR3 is TGTGCCACCAGCATCCGGGACACAGGGAATGAGCAGTTCTTC. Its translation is CATSIRDTGNEQFF.

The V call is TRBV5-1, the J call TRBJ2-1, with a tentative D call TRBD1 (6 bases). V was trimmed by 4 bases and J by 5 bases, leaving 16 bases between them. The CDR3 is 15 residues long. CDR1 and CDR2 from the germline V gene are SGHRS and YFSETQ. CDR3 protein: CASSPSRGPHNEQFF. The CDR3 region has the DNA TGCGCCAGCAGCCCGAGCAGGGGTCCACACAATGAGCAGTTCTTC.

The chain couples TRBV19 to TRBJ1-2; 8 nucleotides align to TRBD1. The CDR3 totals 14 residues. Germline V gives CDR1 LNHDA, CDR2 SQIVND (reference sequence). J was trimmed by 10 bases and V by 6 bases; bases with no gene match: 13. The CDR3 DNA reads TGTGCCAGTAGCCGGGACAGGCGGCTTCCAGACTACACCTTC. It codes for CASSRDRRLPDYTF.